This TCR beta chain was profiled in a study of CD8 T cells in Susac syndrome. RNA, at about 0.5 to 1 ug, was reverse transcribed with random hexamers. Amplification of TCR beta CDR3 used immunoSEQ multiplex PCR across 54 Vbeta and 13 Jbeta. TCRdb itself ran the immunoSEQ multiplex PCR reads through MiXCR, one entry per CDR3 protein. The sample consists of about 290,000 distinct CDR3 sequences, around nine tenths of them appearing once. Germline V CDR1 and CDR2: KGHDR, SFDVKD. The CDR3 length is 16 residues. With V trimmed by 4 bases and J by 3 bases, 6 bases remained unmatched. V and J are TRBV24-1 and TRBJ2-2, with TRBD1 matching over 8 bases. The TCR sequence derives from a human donor with multiple sclerosis. Specimen: CD8+ T cells from PBMCs. The CDR3 bases are TGTGCCACCAGTGACCCGGACAGGGCGTACACCGGGGAGCTGTTTTTT. This encodes CATSDPDRAYTGELFF.